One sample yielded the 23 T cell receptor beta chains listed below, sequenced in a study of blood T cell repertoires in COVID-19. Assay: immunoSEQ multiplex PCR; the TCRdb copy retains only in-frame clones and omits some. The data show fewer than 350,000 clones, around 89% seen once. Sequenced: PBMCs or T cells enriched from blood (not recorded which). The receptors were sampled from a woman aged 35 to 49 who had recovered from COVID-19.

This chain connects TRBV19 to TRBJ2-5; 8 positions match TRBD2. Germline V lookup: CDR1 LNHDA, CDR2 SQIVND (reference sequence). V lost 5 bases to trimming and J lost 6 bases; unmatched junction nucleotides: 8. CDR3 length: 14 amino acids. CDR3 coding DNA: TGTGCCAGTAGTCCTACGACTAGCGTTAAGACCCAGTACTTC. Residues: CASSPTTSVKTQYF.

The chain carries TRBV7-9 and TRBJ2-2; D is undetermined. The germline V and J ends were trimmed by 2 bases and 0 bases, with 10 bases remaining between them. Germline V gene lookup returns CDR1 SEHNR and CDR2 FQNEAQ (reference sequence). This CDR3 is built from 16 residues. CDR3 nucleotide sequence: TGTGCCAGCAGCTTACTGGGCACGGCGAACACCGGGGAGCTGTTTTTT. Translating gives CASSLLGTANTGELFF.

Written as DNA, the CDR3 is TGTGCCAGCAGCATGACAGGGGGTGGCTACACCTTC. Translating gives CASSMTGGGYTF. The chain links TRBV7-2 to TRBJ1-2, with 9 bases lining up with TRBD1. The CDR3 is made up of 12 amino acids. Germline V gene lookup returns CDR1 SGHTA and CDR2 FQGNSA. J gave up 7 bases and V 5 bases, and 2 bases lay outside the gene matches.

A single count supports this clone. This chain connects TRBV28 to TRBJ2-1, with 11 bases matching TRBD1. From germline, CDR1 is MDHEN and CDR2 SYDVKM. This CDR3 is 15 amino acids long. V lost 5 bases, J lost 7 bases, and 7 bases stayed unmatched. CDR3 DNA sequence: TGTGCCAGCAGTCCCAGGACAGGGGGCGGGAATGAGCAGTTCTTC. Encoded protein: CASSPRTGGGNEQFF.

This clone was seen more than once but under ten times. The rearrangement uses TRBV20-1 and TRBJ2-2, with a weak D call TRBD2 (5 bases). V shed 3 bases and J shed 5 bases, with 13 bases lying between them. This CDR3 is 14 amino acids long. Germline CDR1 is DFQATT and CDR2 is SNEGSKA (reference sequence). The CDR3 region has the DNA TGCAGTGCTAGTCGTCCCGGGATAACCGGGGAGCTGTTTTTT. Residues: CSASRPGITGELFF.

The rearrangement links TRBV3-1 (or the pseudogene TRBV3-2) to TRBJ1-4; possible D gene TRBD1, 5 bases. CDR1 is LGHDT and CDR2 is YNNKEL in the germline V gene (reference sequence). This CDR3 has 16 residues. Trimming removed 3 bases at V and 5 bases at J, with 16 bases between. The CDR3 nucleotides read TGTGCCAGCAGCCAGGGGCAGAAAGTCTCCAATGAAAAACTGTTTTTT. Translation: CASSQGQKVSNEKLFF.

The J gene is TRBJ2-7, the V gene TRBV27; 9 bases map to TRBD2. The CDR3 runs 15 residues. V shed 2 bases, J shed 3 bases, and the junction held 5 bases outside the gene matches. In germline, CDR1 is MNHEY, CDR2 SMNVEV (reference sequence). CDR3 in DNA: TGTGCCAGCAGTTTAGGGGCTAGCGGGATCTACGAGCAGTACTTC. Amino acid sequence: CASSLGASGIYEQYF.

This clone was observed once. The CDR3 region is CASSPGFVGNYNYGYTF. CDR3 coding DNA: TGTGCCAGTAGCCCCGGATTTGTCGGGAATTACAACTATGGCTACACCTTC. The chain is built from TRBV19 and TRBJ1-2; D gene unclear. CDR3 length: 17 amino acids. Deletions cut 6 bases from V and 2 bases from J, with 22 bases between. Germline lookup yields CDR1 LNHDA and CDR2 SQIVND (reference sequence). Together with reference TRBV19 and TRBJ1-2, the CDR3 gives the full variable domain: DGGITQSPKYLFRKEGQNVTLSCEQNLNHDAMYWYRQDPGQGLRLIYYSQIVNDFQKGDIAEGYSVSREKKESFPLTVTSAQKNPTAFYLCASSPGFVGNYNYGYTFGSGTRLTVV.

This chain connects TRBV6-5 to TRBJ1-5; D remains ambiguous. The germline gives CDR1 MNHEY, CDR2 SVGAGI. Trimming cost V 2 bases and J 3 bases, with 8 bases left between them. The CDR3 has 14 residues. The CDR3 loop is CASSYGQANQPQHF. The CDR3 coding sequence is TGTGCCAGCAGTTACGGGCAGGCCAATCAGCCCCAGCATTTT.

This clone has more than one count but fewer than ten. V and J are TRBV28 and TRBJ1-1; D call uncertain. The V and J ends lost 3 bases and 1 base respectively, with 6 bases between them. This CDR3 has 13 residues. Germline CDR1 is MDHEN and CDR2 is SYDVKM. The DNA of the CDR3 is TGTGCCAGCAGTTTCCAGTGGAACACTGAAGCTTTCTTT. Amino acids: CASSFQWNTEAFF.

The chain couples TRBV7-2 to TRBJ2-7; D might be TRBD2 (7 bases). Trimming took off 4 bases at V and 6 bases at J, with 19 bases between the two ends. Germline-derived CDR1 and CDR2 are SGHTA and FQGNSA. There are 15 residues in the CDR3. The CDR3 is CASSSRGGGAGEQYF. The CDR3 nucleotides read TGTGCCAGCAGCTCTAGAGGGGGGGGCGCGGGCGAGCAGTACTTC. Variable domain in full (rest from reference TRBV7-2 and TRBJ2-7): GAGVSQSPSNKVTEKGKDVELRCDPISGHTALYWYRQSLGQGLEFLIYFQGNSAPDKSGLPSDRFSAERTGGSVSTLTIQRTQQEDSAVYLCASSSRGGGAGEQYFGPGTRLTVT.

As DNA, the CDR3 is TGTGCCACCAGTGATTTAAGCGGGGGGCCACCTACGCAGTATTTT. Translation: CATSDLSGGPPTQYF. The chain couples TRBV24-1 to TRBJ2-3; 9 bases are a match to TRBD2. Germline CDR1 reads KGHDR; CDR2 reads SFDVKD. The V segment lost 1 base and the J segment 8 bases; nucleotides outside the gene matches: 6. This CDR3 is built from 15 residues.

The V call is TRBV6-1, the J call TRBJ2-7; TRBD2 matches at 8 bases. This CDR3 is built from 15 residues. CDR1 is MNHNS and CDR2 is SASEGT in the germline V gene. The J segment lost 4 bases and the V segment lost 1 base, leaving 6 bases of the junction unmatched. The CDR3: CASSEVRTSWYEQYF. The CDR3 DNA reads TGTGCCAGCAGTGAAGTGAGGACTAGCTGGTACGAGCAGTACTTC.

In DNA, the CDR3 is TGTGCCAGCTCACCACCAGCGGGGGGCTGGATAGATACGCAGTATTTT. Protein product: CASSPPAGGWIDTQYF. The chain couples TRBV18 to TRBJ2-3; 9 bases agree with TRBD2. The J segment lost 5 bases and the V segment lost 0 bases, leaving 6 bases of the junction unmatched. The CDR3 covers 16 residues. Germline assignment: CDR1 KGHSH and CDR2 LQKENI.

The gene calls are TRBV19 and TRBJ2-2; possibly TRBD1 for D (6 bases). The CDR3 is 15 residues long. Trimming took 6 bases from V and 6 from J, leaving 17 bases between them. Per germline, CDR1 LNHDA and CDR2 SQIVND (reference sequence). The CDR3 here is CASSPFQGLAGELFF. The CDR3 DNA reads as TGTGCCAGTAGCCCATTCCAGGGGTTGGCCGGGGAGCTGTTTTTT.

The chain's CDR3 is CASSSISTTGEPYNEQFF. Written as DNA, the CDR3 is TGTGCCAGCAGCTCTATCTCTACCACGGGGGAGCCCTACAATGAGCAGTTCTTC. The V gene is TRBV7-8, the J gene TRBJ2-1; D possibly corresponds to TRBD2 (6 bases). Per germline, CDR1 SGHVS and CDR2 FQNEAQ. The length of the CDR3 is 18 residues. Between the trimmed V and J ends, which lost 4 bases and 2 bases, there was a span of 21 bases.

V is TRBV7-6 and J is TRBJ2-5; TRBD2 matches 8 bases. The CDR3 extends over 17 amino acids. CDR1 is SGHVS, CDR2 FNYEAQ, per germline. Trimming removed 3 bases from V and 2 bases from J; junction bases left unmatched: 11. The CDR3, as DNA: TGTGCCAGCAGCTTGTTCTCTAGCGGGTCCCCACAAGAGACCCAGTACTTC. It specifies CASSLFSSGSPQETQYF.

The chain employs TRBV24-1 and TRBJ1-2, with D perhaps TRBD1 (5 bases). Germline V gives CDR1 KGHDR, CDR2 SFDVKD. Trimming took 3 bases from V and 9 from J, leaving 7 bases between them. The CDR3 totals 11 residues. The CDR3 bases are TGTGCCACCAGTGATCCGGACAGCTACACCTTC. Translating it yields CATSDPDSYTF.

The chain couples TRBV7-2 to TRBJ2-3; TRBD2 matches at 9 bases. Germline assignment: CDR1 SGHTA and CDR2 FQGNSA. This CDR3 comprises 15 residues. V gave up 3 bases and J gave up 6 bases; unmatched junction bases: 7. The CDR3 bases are TGTGCCAGCAGCTTGGGCGGGGGGGCACCCGATACGCAGTATTTT. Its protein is CASSLGGGAPDTQYF.

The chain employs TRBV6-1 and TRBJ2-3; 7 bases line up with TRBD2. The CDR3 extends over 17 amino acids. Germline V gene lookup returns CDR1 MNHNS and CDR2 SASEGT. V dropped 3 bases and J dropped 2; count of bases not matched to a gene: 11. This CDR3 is CASSEWGGVLSTDTQYF. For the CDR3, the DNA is TGTGCCAGCAGTGAGTGGGGGGGAGTTCTGTCCACAGATACGCAGTATTTT.

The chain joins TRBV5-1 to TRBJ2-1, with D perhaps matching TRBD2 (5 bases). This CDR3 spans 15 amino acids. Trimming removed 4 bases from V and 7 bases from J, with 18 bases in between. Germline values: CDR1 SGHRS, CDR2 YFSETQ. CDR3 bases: TGCGCCAGCAGCCCCAAAACGGGGAGAATTAATGAGCAGTTCTTC. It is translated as CASSPKTGRINEQFF.

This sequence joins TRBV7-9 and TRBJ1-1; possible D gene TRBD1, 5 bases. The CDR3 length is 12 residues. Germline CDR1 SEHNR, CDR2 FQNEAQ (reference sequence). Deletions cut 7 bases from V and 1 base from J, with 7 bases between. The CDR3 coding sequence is TGTGCCAGCAACAGGCAGAACACTGAAGCTTTCTTT. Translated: CASNRQNTEAFF.

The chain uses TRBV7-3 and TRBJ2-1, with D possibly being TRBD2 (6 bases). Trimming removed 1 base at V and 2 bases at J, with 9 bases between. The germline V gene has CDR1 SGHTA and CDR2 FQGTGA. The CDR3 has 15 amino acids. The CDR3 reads CASSLNGGTYNEQFF. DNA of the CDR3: TGTGCCAGCAGCTTAAATGGGGGGACCTACAATGAGCAGTTCTTC.